Shown below are 21 T cell receptor beta chains from a single sample sequenced in a study of T cells after yellow fever vaccination. TCRdb re-analysed the 5' RACE reads in MiXCR, keeping a single row per CDR3 protein. In the table there are hundreds of thousands of distinct CDR3 sequences, 3.6% of which are singletons. The material sequenced was PBMCs, taken on the day of the yellow fever booster vaccination. The receptors come from a young man who received the YFV17D yellow fever vaccine.

The table lists this clonotype with a few counts. The genes are TRBV6-5 and TRBJ2-2; D may be TRBD1 (6 bases). This CDR3 comprises 16 residues. V was trimmed by 9 bases and J by 0 bases, leaving 17 bases between them. The germline gives CDR1 MNHEY, CDR2 SVGAGI. The CDR3 reads CASAAGAVSNTGELFF. CDR3 DNA: TGTGCCAGTGCCGCAGGGGCTGTCTCGAACACCGGGGAGCTGTTTTTT.

At least ten counts were recorded for this clonotype. The V call is TRBV10-3, the J call TRBJ2-1; perhaps TRBD2 as D (5 bases). The CDR3 covers 13 residues. Germline CDR1 is ENHRY and CDR2 is SYGVKD. Deletions cut 7 bases from V and 4 bases from J, with 11 bases between. DNA of the CDR3: TGTGCCATCACCAGCGGACCGTACAATGAGCAGTTCTTC. It codes for CAITSGPYNEQFF.

This clonotype was found many times. This chain uses TRBV20-1 with TRBJ1-1; D is undetermined. V lost 1 base to trimming and J lost 7 bases, with 13 bases between them. The CDR3 length is 13 residues. Germline V CDR1 and CDR2: DFQATT, SNEGSKA (reference sequence). CDR3 nucleotide sequence: TGCAGTGCTAGAGCTGGTAGGCAATATGAAGCTTTCTTT. Translated, it gives CSARAGRQYEAFF.

The rearrangement links TRBV12-3 or TRBV12-4 to TRBJ1-2; 9 bases align to TRBD1. This CDR3 region has 15 residues. Unmatched junction bases numbered 9, after V lost 7 bases and J lost 3 bases. CDR3 in amino acids: CASTLTGGGHYGYTF. As DNA, the CDR3 is TGTGCCAGCACCCTGACAGGGGGAGGACACTATGGCTACACCTTC.

The chain uses TRBV20-1 and TRBJ1-5; D perhaps matches TRBD1 (5 bases). Germline loops: CDR1 DFQATT, CDR2 SNEGSKA (reference sequence). The CDR3 totals 14 residues. The V gene lost 5 bases and the J gene lost 1 base, with 12 bases spanning the gap. The CDR3: CSAGSRQSNQPQHF. The CDR3 region has the DNA TGCAGTGCTGGATCCCGACAGAGCAATCAGCCCCAGCATTTT.

This clonotype was counted many times. J is TRBJ2-2 and V is TRBV4-2; D is unclear. The CDR3 sequence is 12 residues long. CDR1 is LGHNA and CDR2 is YNFKEQ in the germline V gene. The germline V and J ends were trimmed by 2 bases and 4 bases, with 2 bases remaining between them. In nucleotides, the CDR3 is TGTGCCAGCAGCCAAATCACCGGGGAGCTGTTTTTT. This codes for CASSQITGELFF.

The rearrangement uses TRBV21-1 and TRBJ2-3. TRBV21-1 is a pseudogene locus. The CDR3 contains 12 residues. Here the CDR3 reads CASSKVSDTQYF. The CDR3 DNA sequence: TGTGCCAGCAGCAAAGTTTCAGATACGCAGTATTTT.

This clonotype was recorded many times. The chain has TRBV7-9 and TRBJ1-2; D not certain. V shed 1 base and J shed 8 bases, with 8 bases lying between them. CDR1 and CDR2 from the germline V gene are SEHNR and FQNEAQ (reference sequence). The CDR3 is 12 amino acids. CDR3 coding DNA: TGTGCCAGCAGCTTAGACCGACTGGGCTACACCTTC. It is translated as CASSLDRLGYTF.

There are many counts of this clonotype. The V and J genes are TRBV7-9 and TRBJ1-1, with a weak D call TRBD1 (5 bases). Germline CDR1 and CDR2: SEHNR and FQNEAQ (reference sequence). The germline V and J ends were trimmed by 1 base and 1 base, with 7 bases remaining between them. The CDR3 length is 14 residues. The CDR3 nucleotides are TGTGCCAGCAGCTTAGTGGGACCGAACACTGAAGCTTTCTTT. It encodes CASSLVGPNTEAFF.

This clonotype was found many times. The chain has TRBV5-1 and TRBJ2-5; D is ambiguous. V was trimmed by 0 bases and J by 3 bases, leaving 12 bases between them. Germline CDR1 SGHRS, CDR2 YFSETQ. The CDR3 covers 15 residues. This CDR3 reads CASSLAHPSEETQYF. The CDR3 nucleotides are TGCGCCAGCAGCTTGGCCCATCCCTCCGAAGAGACCCAGTACTTC.

Comment on this clonotype: One junction end disagrees with the germline gene, perhaps due to a read error. Here the CDR3 DNA reads TGTGCCAGAAGCTTAGGCAGGGTCGAGACCCAGTACTTC. Translated, it gives CARSLGRVETQYF. The V and J genes are TRBV7-6 and TRBJ2-5; the D gene is possibly TRBD1 (5 bases). This CDR3 is 13 amino acids long. Germline V gene data show CDR1 as SGHVS and CDR2 as FNYEAQ.

This clonotype was counted many times. The chain links TRBV12-3 or TRBV12-4 to TRBJ2-3; TRBD1 agrees at 10 bases. V was pared by 5 bases and J by 3 bases, with 11 bases of the junction left unmatched. This CDR3 has 17 residues. The CDR3 DNA reads as TGTGCCAGCAGTCCCCGGACAGGGGGTGTGAGTACAGATACGCAGTATTTT. It codes for CASSPRTGGVSTDTQYF.

This clonotype was seen only a few times. V and J are TRBV12-5 and TRBJ1-5; D not certain. Germline V CDR1 and CDR2: LGHNT, FRNRAP. V was trimmed by 2 bases and J by 6 bases, leaving 14 bases between them. The CDR3 has 15 residues. CDR3 sequence: CASGLPSQGRQPQHF. The CDR3 bases are TGTGCTAGTGGTTTGCCTTCACAAGGGCGTCAGCCCCAGCATTTT.

Many counts were recorded for this clonotype. The chain links TRBV20-1 to TRBJ2-7; 7 bases match TRBD1. The CDR3 spans 12 residues. Germline assignment: CDR1 DFQATT and CDR2 SNEGSKA (reference sequence). The V gene end was trimmed by 3 bases and the J gene end by 2 bases; junction bases not matched to a gene: 1. The CDR3 loop reads CSARTGTYEQYV. DNA for the CDR3: TGCAGTGCTAGGACAGGGACCTACGAGCAGTACGTC.

This clonotype was seen more than once but under ten times. The chain links TRBV12-1 to TRBJ2-1; TRBD2 is the table's D call and was not checked against the DNA. TRBV12-1 is a documented pseudogene. The CDR3 sequence is 16 residues long. The CDR3 loop is CASSFALAGVYNEQFF. CDR3 bases: TGTGCCAGCAGCTTTGCGCTAGCGGGGGTTTACAATGAGCAGTTCTTC.

The V gene is TRBV9, the J gene TRBJ1-6, with unresolved D. Trimming shortened V by 0 bases and J by 4 bases, and 11 bases separated the two germline ends. The CDR3 is 16 residues long. Germline CDR1 is SGDLS and CDR2 is YYNGEE. CDR3 region: CASSVEEGNYNSPLHF. CDR3 in DNA: TGTGCCAGCAGCGTAGAGGAAGGAAATTATAATTCACCCCTCCACTTT.

This chain joins TRBV3-1 and TRBJ1-6; 8 nucleotides match TRBD1. Trimming at V came to 6 bases and at J to 7 bases, leaving 5 bases not matched to a gene. Germline-derived CDR1 and CDR2 are LGHDT and YNNKEL (reference sequence). The CDR3 extends over 14 amino acids. The CDR3 DNA follows: TGTGCCAGCAGGCCTGACAGGGGAAATTCACCCCTCCACTTT. Residues: CASRPDRGNSPLHF.

The V gene is TRBV7-8, the J gene TRBJ2-1; 7 bases are a match to TRBD1. The germline CDR1 and CDR2 sequences are SGHVS and FQNEAQ. This CDR3 is built from 16 residues. V was clipped by 5 bases and J by 4 bases; unmatched bases: 11. CDR3: CASSAISGGGYNEQFF. The CDR3 bases are TGTGCCAGCAGCGCGATATCAGGGGGTGGGTACAATGAGCAGTTCTTC.

This clonotype showed up many times. CDR3: CASGQGSEQYF. CDR3 bases: TGTGCCAGCGGACAGGGATCCGAGCAGTACTTC. J is TRBJ2-7 and V is TRBV12-3 or TRBV12-4; 8 positions agree with TRBD1. The CDR3 contains 11 residues. With V trimmed by 8 bases and J by 6 bases, 3 bases remained unmatched.

V gene TRBV27 combines with J gene TRBJ1-1; the D is unclear. The CDR3 totals 14 residues. The germline V and J ends were trimmed by 3 bases and 2 bases, with 10 bases remaining between them. The germline CDR1 and CDR2 sequences are MNHEY and SMNVEV (reference sequence). The CDR3 region is CASSFGGLNTEAFF. In DNA form, the CDR3 reads TGTGCCAGCAGTTTCGGTGGATTAAACACTGAAGCTTTCTTT.

This clonotype was observed at least ten times. In DNA form, the CDR3 reads TGTGCCAGCAGTTTGACAGGCTCCCTTTACGTCCTGACTTTC. Translated, it gives CASSLTGSLYVLTF. The chain couples TRBV12-3 or TRBV12-4 to TRBJ2-6; D is possibly TRBD1 (6 bases). V gave up 3 bases and J gave up 11 bases, with 14 bases separating them. The CDR3 is made up of 14 amino acids.